Following are 21 T cell receptor beta chains from one sample sequenced in a study of blood T cell repertoires in COVID-19 (dated by TCRdb to 2020 to 2022). Library generation was performed with the immunoSEQ multiplex PCR assay. TCRdb mirrors the immuneACCESS table, restricted to in-frame sequences. Some clones are absent from its copies; in checked studies, under half trace to an unresolved V gene, and the reason for the others is unknown. The sample records about 250,000 clones, 70% to 90% of which are singletons. Of the sample, 5% to 7% falls within the top ten clones. Sample: peripheral blood. The receptors shown here come from a woman aged 60-70 years with active or convalescent COVID-19.

The chain couples TRBV7-8 to TRBJ2-5, with a weak D call TRBD1 (5 bases). Germline V gives CDR1 SGHVS, CDR2 FQNEAQ. This CDR3 has 13 residues. The ends were cut back, 5 bases at V and 5 bases at J, with 12 bases in the middle. Here the CDR3 DNA reads TGTGCCAGCAGCCCAGGACATGTGGAGACCCAGTACTTC. Its protein is CASSPGHVETQYF.

This chain connects TRBV27 to TRBJ1-6; D is unclear. This CDR3 is 19 amino acids long. V dropped 3 bases and J dropped 0 bases, with 18 bases sitting between them. Per germline, CDR1 MNHEY and CDR2 SMNVEV (reference sequence). The CDR3 loop reads CASSFRWWPLSSYNSPLHF. The CDR3 nucleotides read TGTGCCAGCAGTTTTCGTTGGTGGCCCTTAAGCTCCTATAATTCACCCCTCCACTTT.

The gene calls are TRBV9 and TRBJ2-3; 7 bases are a match to TRBD2. CDR3 length: 16 residues. The ends lost 0 bases at V and 1 base at J; junction bases unmatched: 5. Germline CDR1 is SGDLS and CDR2 is YYNGEE. For the CDR3, the DNA is TGTGCCAGCAGCGTAGGGGAGCGGGATCGCACAGATACGCAGTATTTT. This encodes CASSVGERDRTDTQYF. Full variable domain (missing parts from reference TRBV9 and TRBJ2-3): DSGVTQTPKHLITATGQRVTLRCSPRSGDLSVYWYQQSLDQGLQFLIQYYNGEERAKGNILERFSAQQFPDLHSELNLSSLELGDSALYFCASSVGERDRTDTQYFGPGTRLTVL.

As regards this clone: The sample holds other DNA sequences that translate to the same CDR3. The chain has TRBV9 and TRBJ1-2, with D hard to call. Per germline, CDR1 SGDLS and CDR2 YYNGEE. V lost 0 bases to trimming and J lost 3 bases, with 9 bases between them. There are 14 residues in the CDR3. The CDR3 DNA follows: TGTGCCAGCAGCGTAGGCGGCAGAGACTATGGCTACACCTTC. It is translated as CASSVGGRDYGYTF.

The J gene is TRBJ2-1, the V gene TRBV11-1; a weak D match, TRBD2 (5 bases). The CDR3 sequence is 14 residues long. V lost 8 bases to trimming and J lost 0 bases, with 11 bases between them. Germline V lookup: CDR1 SGHAT, CDR2 FQDESV (reference sequence). The CDR3 loop is CASQAESSYNEQFF. The CDR3 DNA follows: TGTGCCAGCCAAGCGGAAAGCTCCTACAATGAGCAGTTCTTC.

This sequence joins TRBV2 and TRBJ1-2, with D perhaps TRBD1 (6 bases). This CDR3 is built from 14 residues. The germline gives CDR1 SNHLY, CDR2 FYNNEI. V shed 1 base and J shed 4 bases, with 10 bases lying between them. CDR3 sequence reads: CASSEGGLGYGYTF. CDR3 nucleotide sequence: TGTGCCAGCAGTGAAGGGGGGCTCGGCTATGGCTACACCTTC.

This chain connects TRBV19 to TRBJ1-5; TRBD1 is a possible D gene (6 bases). V lost 0 bases and J 2 bases, leaving 11 bases between the germline ends. From germline, CDR1 is LNHDA and CDR2 SQIVND (reference sequence). CDR3 length: 16 amino acids. CDR3 bases: TGTGCCAGTAGTATAGATAGCGGGGGCGGCAATCAGCCCCAGCATTTT. The encoded protein is CASSIDSGGGNQPQHF.

This rearrangement joins TRBV28 to TRBJ2-2, with 8 bases matching TRBD2. Trimming took 8 bases from V and 7 from J; bases not matched to a gene: 15. This CDR3 spans 16 amino acids. The germline V gene encodes CDR1 MDHEN and CDR2 SYDVKM. CDR3 sequence reads: CASRHAGGALSGELFF. The CDR3 DNA reads TGTGCCAGCCGGCACGCCGGGGGGGCGCTTAGCGGGGAGCTGTTTTTT.

This chain joins TRBV2 and TRBJ2-6; 10 nucleotides align to TRBD1. This CDR3 spans 16 amino acids. Germline loops: CDR1 SNHLY, CDR2 FYNNEI. V trimming: 5 bases; J trimming: 2 bases; junction bases outside the gene matches: 3. CDR3 residues: CASSKGTGAGANVLTF. The CDR3 nucleotides read TGTGCCAGCAGTAAGGGGACAGGGGCTGGGGCCAACGTCCTGACTTTC.

The V and J genes are TRBV14 and TRBJ2-5; D not resolved. Per germline, CDR1 SGHDN and CDR2 FVKESK. This CDR3 is 11 amino acids long. V lost 4 bases and J 9 bases, leaving 9 bases between the germline ends. The CDR3 nucleotides are TGTGCCAGCAGCCCCGGGTCCCCCCAGTACTTC. Amino acid sequence: CASSPGSPQYF.

The CDR3: CASSQVSGSTEAFF. In nucleotides, the CDR3 is TGTGCCAGCAGCCAAGTGTCCGGTTCCACTGAAGCTTTCTTT. The genes are TRBV3-1 (or the pseudogene TRBV3-2) and TRBJ1-1; D uncertain. Germline lookup yields CDR1 LGHDT and CDR2 YNNKEL (reference sequence). This CDR3 has 14 amino acids. Trimming cost V 1 base and J 4 bases, with 10 bases left between them.

The gene calls are TRBV18 and TRBJ1-3; no firm D call. V was shortened by 7 bases and J by 2 bases, with 15 bases between the two germline ends. CDR1 is KGHSH, CDR2 LQKENI, per germline. CDR3 size: 15 residues. CDR3 nucleotides: TGTGCCAGCTGCCCGGCGGAGACCGCTGGAAACACCATATATTTT. Translating it yields CASCPAETAGNTIYF.

The genes are TRBV9 and TRBJ1-2, with D possibly matching TRBD1 (5 bases). The CDR3 spans 14 residues. The V gene's germline CDR1 is SGDLS and CDR2 YYNGEE. The V gene lost 0 bases and the J gene lost 8 bases, with 14 bases spanning the gap. CDR3 sequence: CASSVVAGGSGYTF. The CDR3 region has the DNA TGTGCCAGCAGCGTAGTTGCCGGGGGGTCGGGCTACACCTTC. Together with reference TRBV9 and TRBJ1-2, the CDR3 gives the full variable domain: DSGVTQTPKHLITATGQRVTLRCSPRSGDLSVYWYQQSLDQGLQFLIQYYNGEERAKGNILERFSAQQFPDLHSELNLSSLELGDSALYFCASSVVAGGSGYTFGSGTRLTVV.

This clone was observed a few times. This chain links TRBV19 with TRBJ2-7; the D is unclear. Trimming left V 8 bases short and J 5 bases short, with 13 bases between. CDR1 and CDR2 (germline): LNHDA, SQIVND (reference sequence). This CDR3 region has 12 residues. The CDR3 DNA sequence: TGTGCCAGTTCACTGTCGGTCCACGAGCAGTACTTC. Translated: CASSLSVHEQYF.

This chain uses TRBV5-1 with TRBJ2-7; 7 nucleotides agree with TRBD2. V lost 0 bases to trimming and J lost 5 bases; unmatched junction nucleotides: 8. This CDR3 is built from 15 residues. CDR1 and CDR2 (germline): SGHRS, YFSETQ. CDR3 amino acids: CASSLVSGTQDEQYF. The CDR3 DNA reads as TGCGCCAGCAGCTTGGTGAGCGGGACCCAGGACGAGCAGTACTTC.

This sequence joins TRBV4-2 and TRBJ1-2, with 9 bases aligning to TRBD1. Germline CDR1 and CDR2: LGHNA and YNFKEQ. V gave up 0 bases and J gave up 6 bases; unmatched junction bases: 8. The CDR3 has 16 amino acids. CDR3 region: CASSQEGQGDYHGYTF. CDR3 bases: TGTGCCAGCAGCCAAGAGGGACAGGGCGATTACCATGGCTACACCTTC.

CDR3 DNA: TGCGCCAGCAGCCTAAGGACAGGAGGTAATAATTCACCCCTCCACTTT. This translates into CASSLRTGGNNSPLHF. The chain links TRBV5-1 to TRBJ1-6; 7 nucleotides align to TRBD1. V lost 4 bases to trimming and J lost 5 bases; unmatched junction nucleotides: 9. The CDR3 runs 16 residues. Germline V gene data show CDR1 as SGHRS and CDR2 as YFSETQ.

This clone was counted a single time. The CDR3 sequence is CATSRVGQFLSSYNEQFF. The CDR3 DNA is TGTGCCACCAGCAGAGTAGGACAGTTCCTAAGCTCCTACAATGAGCAGTTCTTC. The chain links TRBV15 to TRBJ2-1, with D maybe TRBD1 (6 bases). The CDR3 length is 18 residues. CDR1 and CDR2 from the germline V gene are LNHNV and YYDKDF (reference sequence). Trimming cost V 1 base and J 0 bases, with 16 bases left between them.

The chain has TRBV14 and TRBJ2-2, with D uncertain. The length of the CDR3 is 16 residues. Trimming removed 1 base at V and 4 bases at J, with 13 bases between. Germline V CDR1 and CDR2: SGHDN, FVKESK. The CDR3 DNA reads as TGTGCCAGCAGCCAAGTTGAGGTTTTATTCACCGGGGAGCTGTTTTTT. Protein: CASSQVEVLFTGELFF.

This chain uses TRBV7-9 with TRBJ1-3; D is unresolved. This CDR3 is 16 amino acids long. V lost 3 bases to trimming and J lost 2 bases, with 14 bases between them. CDR1 is SEHNR, CDR2 FQNEAQ, per germline (reference sequence). CDR3 DNA: TGTGCCAGCAGCTTGGTTCCCTCTACCCCTGGAAACACCATATATTTT. Amino acid sequence: CASSLVPSTPGNTIYF.

CDR3: CASSQSGQNTEAFF. The CDR3 DNA reads TGTGCCAGCAGCCAATCGGGACAGAACACTGAAGCTTTCTTT. This rearrangement joins TRBV16 to TRBJ1-1; possible D gene TRBD1, 6 bases. This CDR3 contains 14 residues. Germline V gives CDR1 KGHSY, CDR2 FQNENV. The V end was cut by 0 bases, the J end by 1 base, with 6 bases between.